This entry lists 27 T cell receptor beta chains sequenced from one sample in a study of T cell responses to AZD1222 COVID-19 vaccine. The table came from immunoSEQ multiplex PCR; TCRdb's copy has only in-frame clones and leaves some out. The table has under 200,000 clones, around 94% seen once. The starting material was peripheral blood, obtained on day 0 of AZD1222 vaccination. All receptors come from an adult in good health.

The chain links TRBV28 to TRBJ1-4; 9 bases match TRBD1. The germline V gene has CDR1 MDHEN and CDR2 SYDVKM. With 6 bases clipped from V and 8 bases from J, the junction kept 7 bases outside the gene matches. The CDR3 is made up of 14 amino acids. The CDR3 loop is CASSEGTGSEKLFF. CDR3 nucleotides: TGTGCCAGCAGCGAAGGGACAGGGAGCGAAAAACTGTTTTTT.

The CDR3 DNA reads TGCAGCGTGGCCGAGGTGGGTGGTTGGGACATGAACACTGAAGCTTTCTTT. Translated, it gives CSVAEVGGWDMNTEAFF. The gene calls are TRBV29-1 and TRBJ1-1; tentative D call: TRBD1 (6 bases). This CDR3 is 17 amino acids long. V shed 6 bases and J shed 0 bases, with 23 bases lying between them. CDR1 is SQVTM and CDR2 is ANQGSEA in the germline V gene.

This chain connects TRBV27 to TRBJ1-4; D unclear. This CDR3 is 15 amino acids long. Germline lookup yields CDR1 MNHEY and CDR2 SMNVEV (reference sequence). V was pared by 5 bases and J by 3 bases, with 13 bases between. The CDR3 spells CASSPTWGANEKLFF. CDR3 coding DNA: TGTGCCAGCAGTCCCACGTGGGGTGCTAATGAAAAACTGTTTTTT. Supplemented by reference TRBV27 and TRBJ1-4, the full variable domain reads EAQVTQNPRYLITVTGKKLTVTCSQNMNHEYMSWYRQDPGLGLRQIYYSMNVEVTDKGDVPEGYKVSRKEKRNFPLILESPSPNQTSLYFCASSPTWGANEKLFFGSGTQLSVL.

This chain connects TRBV19 to TRBJ2-7; maybe TRBD1 (6 bases). The CDR3 is 15 amino acids. Germline V gives CDR1 LNHDA, CDR2 SQIVND (reference sequence). Trimming left V 4 bases short and J 0 bases short, with 13 bases between. CDR3 residues: CASSTTGSSSYEQYF. The CDR3 DNA reads as TGTGCCAGTAGTACTACAGGGTCAAGCTCCTACGAGCAGTACTTC. Using reference TRBV19 and TRBJ2-7 for the parts outside the CDR3, the full variable domain is DGGITQSPKYLFRKEGQNVTLSCEQNLNHDAMYWYRQDPGQGLRLIYYSQIVNDFQKGDIAEGYSVSREKKESFPLTVTSAQKNPTAFYLCASSTTGSSSYEQYFGPGTRLTVT.

The chain joins TRBV7-8 to TRBJ2-7; TRBD1 matches at 11 bases. The germline V gene encodes CDR1 SGHVS and CDR2 FQNEAQ. The CDR3 has 16 amino acids. Trimming cost V 0 bases and J 3 bases; bases outside gene matches: 4. The DNA of the CDR3 is TGTGCCAGCAGCTTAGCACCGGGACAGGGGGGCTACGAGCAGTACTTC. Translated, it gives CASSLAPGQGGYEQYF.

The V and J genes are TRBV7-6 and TRBJ1-1, with 9 nucleotides matching TRBD1. The CDR3 is made up of 15 amino acids. V shed 5 bases and J 5 bases; nucleotides not matched to a gene: 9. The germline gives CDR1 SGHVS, CDR2 FNYEAQ. The CDR3, as DNA: TGTGCCAGCAGCCTACAGGGGGCGAGGGTGACTGAAGCTTTCTTT. Translated, it gives CASSLQGARVTEAFF.

The gene calls are TRBV24-1 and TRBJ2-2; perhaps TRBD2 as D (5 bases). The V gene lost 1 base and the J gene lost 7 bases, with 6 bases spanning the gap. Per germline, CDR1 KGHDR and CDR2 SFDVKD. CDR3 length: 13 residues. This CDR3 is CATSDLRGGELFF. In nucleotides, the CDR3 is TGTGCCACCAGTGATTTACGGGGCGGGGAGCTGTTTTTT.

The rearrangement joins TRBV5-1 to TRBJ1-3, with D unresolved. Trimming took 0 bases from V and 0 from J, leaving 7 bases between them. This CDR3 is built from 15 residues. Per germline, CDR1 SGHRS and CDR2 YFSETQ. CDR3 bases: TGCGCCAGCAGCTTGGGTGCCCTCTCTGGAAACACCATATATTTT. This codes for CASSLGALSGNTIYF.

This clone was seen a handful of times. The chain employs TRBV6-2 or TRBV6-3 and TRBJ2-4; D gene uncertain. Germline CDR1 MNHEY, CDR2 SVGEGT. Deletions cut 1 base from V and 0 bases from J, with 10 bases between. This CDR3 is 16 amino acids long. The CDR3 sequence is CASSYFRLTAKNIQYF. The CDR3 bases are TGTGCCAGCAGTTACTTTCGGCTAACAGCCAAAAACATTCAGTACTTC.

The rearrangement links TRBV30 to TRBJ2-7, with D uncertain. CDR3 length equals 14 residues. Trimming removed 3 bases from V and 2 bases from J, with 14 bases in between. Germline V gene sequence: CDR1 GTSNPN, CDR2 SVGIG (reference sequence). CDR3 coding DNA: TGTGCCTGGAGCGACGATCCCCATACCTACGAGCAGTACTTC. Its translation is CAWSDDPHTYEQYF. Using reference TRBV30 and TRBJ2-7 for the parts outside the CDR3, the full variable domain is SQTIHQWPATLVQPVGSPLSLECTVEGTSNPNLYWYRQAAGRGLQLLFYSVGIGQISSEVPQNLSASRPQDRQFILSSKKLLLSDSGFYLCAWSDDPHTYEQYFGPGTRLTVT.

The genes are TRBV18 and TRBJ2-1; no clear D gene. CDR3 size: 13 residues. V was cut by 3 bases and J by 7 bases, with 10 bases left in between. Germline CDR1 and CDR2: KGHSH and LQKENI. This CDR3 reads CASSPNYLNEQFF. CDR3 coding DNA: TGTGCCAGCTCACCGAACTACCTAAATGAGCAGTTCTTC.

The chain combines TRBV11-2 with TRBJ2-7, with D perhaps being TRBD1 or TRBD2 (5 bases each). The V end was cut by 5 bases, the J end by 0 bases, with 17 bases between. From germline, CDR1 is SGHAT and CDR2 FQNNGV. CDR3 length equals 16 residues. CDR3 DNA sequence: TGTGCCAGCAGCCTAGCCCCAGGGATAAGCTCCTACGAGCAGTACTTC. Protein: CASSLAPGISSYEQYF.

This clone was observed a single time. The chain combines TRBV6-5 with TRBJ1-6; 10 bases match TRBD1. V trimming: 2 bases; J trimming: 7 bases; junction bases outside the gene matches: 5. This CDR3 spans 16 amino acids. CDR1 is MNHEY and CDR2 is SVGAGI in the germline V gene. CDR3 sequence: CASSYRQGARNSPLHF. The CDR3 nucleotides read TGTGCCAGCAGTTACAGACAGGGGGCTAGGAATTCACCCCTCCACTTT.

The chain carries TRBV2 and TRBJ1-5, with D tentatively TRBD1 (5 bases). Germline V lookup: CDR1 SNHLY, CDR2 FYNNEI. V was clipped by 8 bases and J by 4 bases, with 12 bases between them. There are 13 residues in the CDR3. CDR3 nucleotides: TGTGCCAGCCACGGGGAGGGGAATCAGCCCCAGCATTTT. Amino acid sequence: CASHGEGNQPQHF.

This clone was recorded once. The chain has TRBV29-1 and TRBJ1-1, with TRBD1 identical over 8 bases. After removal of 8 bases from V and 4 bases from J, the junction contained 15 bases not matched to a gene. Germline values: CDR1 SQVTM, CDR2 ANQGSEA. This CDR3 spans 15 amino acids. CDR3 in DNA: TGCAGCATCCCGGACAGGGAGCACCCGGGCACTGAAGCTTTCTTT. This translates into CSIPDREHPGTEAFF.

V and J are TRBV7-2 and TRBJ1-3, with 8 bases identical to TRBD1. V lost 5 bases to trimming and J lost 4 bases; unmatched junction nucleotides: 7. This CDR3 has 15 residues. Germline V gives CDR1 SGHTA, CDR2 FQGNSA. The CDR3, as DNA: TGTGCCAGCAGCCCGGACAGGGTGCGGGGAAACACCATATATTTT. This gives the protein CASSPDRVRGNTIYF.

The rearrangement joins TRBV28 to TRBJ1-6, with D perhaps TRBD1 (6 bases). Looked up from germline, CDR1 is MDHEN and CDR2 is SYDVKM. V was trimmed by 6 bases and J by 0 bases, leaving 12 bases between them. The CDR3 has 16 residues. The CDR3 here is CASRQKGVSYNSPLHF. The CDR3 bases are TGTGCCAGCAGACAAAAGGGGGTCTCCTATAATTCACCCCTCCACTTT. The full variable domain, with the rest looked up from reference TRBV28 and TRBJ1-6, is DVKVTQSSRYLVKRTGEKVFLECVQDMDHENMFWYRQDPGLGLRLIYFSYDVKMKEKGDIPEGYSVSREKKERFSLILESASTNQTSMYLCASRQKGVSYNSPLHFGNGTRLTVT.

This chain connects TRBV19 to TRBJ1-1; no clear D. V was cut by 10 bases and J by 1 base, with 13 bases left in between. CDR3 length: 13 amino acids. Germline CDR1 LNHDA, CDR2 SQIVND (reference sequence). The CDR3 loop is CATHTLGNTEAFF. The CDR3 DNA reads TGTGCCACCCACACTCTGGGGAACACTGAAGCTTTCTTT.

CDR3 bases: TGTGCCAGCGGGAGTTATGAGCGGCACTCCTACGAGCAGTACTTC. As protein: CASGSYERHSYEQYF. The chain is built from TRBV6-5 and TRBJ2-7; TRBD2 is a possible D gene (5 bases). This CDR3 spans 15 amino acids. The V gene lost 8 bases and the J gene lost 0 bases, with 17 bases spanning the gap. The germline CDR1 and CDR2 sequences are MNHEY and SVGAGI.

This chain links TRBV27 with TRBJ1-1, with a tentative D call TRBD1 (6 bases). Germline CDR1 reads MNHEY; CDR2 reads SMNVEV (reference sequence). This CDR3 region has 13 residues. Trimming shortened V by 2 bases and J by 10 bases, and 14 bases separated the two germline ends. The CDR3 is CASSLGGDSLAFF. As DNA, the CDR3 is TGTGCCAGCAGTTTAGGGGGCGACTCACTAGCTTTCTTT.

This clone was recorded once. CDR3 sequence (DNA): TGTGCCAGCAGTTACCGGGGCTCCTACGAGCAGTACTTC. It yields the protein CASSYRGSYEQYF. The V gene is TRBV27, the J gene TRBJ2-7, with TRBD2 as a possible D gene (5 bases). Trimming removed 4 bases at V and 0 bases at J, with 7 bases between. The CDR3 is 13 residues long. In germline, CDR1 is MNHEY, CDR2 SMNVEV (reference sequence).

The chain employs TRBV7-3 and TRBJ2-3; TRBD2 aligns across 12 bases. The CDR3 totals 16 residues. With V trimmed by 5 bases and J by 2 bases, 5 bases remained unmatched. CDR1 is SGHTA, CDR2 FQGTGA, per germline. The CDR3 sequence is CASSAGTSGLTDTQYF. For the CDR3, the DNA is TGTGCCAGCAGCGCCGGGACTAGCGGGCTCACAGATACGCAGTATTTT. The variable domain in full, with the rest retrieved from reference TRBV7-3 and TRBJ2-3, is GAGVSQTPSNKVTEKGKYVELRCDPISGHTALYWYRQSLGQGPEFLIYFQGTGAADDSGLPNDRFFAVRPEGSVSTLKIQRTERGDSAVYLCASSAGTSGLTDTQYFGPGTRLTVL.

The chain links TRBV7-9 to TRBJ1-1; D ambiguous. The CDR3 spans 14 residues. Looked up from germline, CDR1 is SEHNR and CDR2 is FQNEAQ (reference sequence). Trimming shortened V by 2 bases and J by 7 bases, and 14 bases separated the two germline ends. The CDR3 sequence is CASSLFGPDYEAFF. The CDR3 nucleotides are TGTGCCAGCAGCTTATTCGGGCCCGATTATGAAGCTTTCTTT. Together with reference TRBV7-9 and TRBJ1-1, the CDR3 gives the full variable domain: DTGVSQNPRHKITKRGQNVTFRCDPISEHNRLYWYRQTLGQGPEFLTYFQNEAQLEKSRLLSDRFSAERPKGSFSTLEIQRTEQGDSAMYLCASSLFGPDYEAFFGQGTRLTVV.

This clone was picked up one time. The chain links TRBV7-9 to TRBJ2-3, with no clear D. Germline V gene data show CDR1 as SEHNR and CDR2 as FQNEAQ (reference sequence). This CDR3 contains 14 residues. V gave up 7 bases and J gave up 0 bases, with 11 bases separating them. Written as DNA, the CDR3 is TGTGCCAGCACGACCGCCCCTAGCACAGATACGCAGTATTTT. This gives the protein CASTTAPSTDTQYF.

V usage is TRBV13 and J usage is TRBJ2-7; TRBD1 is a possible D gene (5 bases). V lost 2 bases to trimming and J lost 2 bases, with 10 bases between them. This CDR3 is 14 amino acids long. In germline, CDR1 is PRHDT, CDR2 FYEKMQ (reference sequence). CDR3 residues: CASSLLQGAYEQYF. The CDR3 DNA sequence: TGTGCCAGCAGCTTATTGCAGGGCGCCTACGAGCAGTACTTC. Drawing the rest from reference TRBV13 and TRBJ2-7, the complete variable domain is AAGVIQSPRHLIKEKRETATLKCYPIPRHDTVYWYQQGPGQDPQFLISFYEKMQSDKGSIPDRFSAQQFSDYHSELNMSSLELGDSALYFCASSLLQGAYEQYFGPGTRLTVT.

The chain joins TRBV6-5 to TRBJ2-1; TRBD2 matches at 11 bases. This CDR3 has 15 amino acids. The V and J ends lost 5 bases and 5 bases, in that order; junction bases with no gene match: 5. CDR1 and CDR2 (germline): MNHEY, SVGAGI. The DNA for the CDR3 is TGTGCCAGCAGTACCCTAGCGGGGGGAGACAATGAGCAGTTCTTC. Translating it yields CASSTLAGGDNEQFF.

The V call is TRBV7-4, the J call TRBJ2-5, with a tentative D call TRBD2 (6 bases). The CDR3 is 15 residues long. Germline assignment: CDR1 SGHVT and CDR2 SQSDAQ. Trimming removed 7 bases at V and 2 bases at J, with 17 bases between. CDR3 sequence: CASTCRRDGQETQYF. For the CDR3, the DNA is TGTGCCAGCACCTGTAGGCGGGACGGGCAAGAGACCCAGTACTTC.